The T cell receptor (beta chain) under discussion was sequenced for a study of response to subunit inactivated influenza vaccine. Whole-study findings and limits: Researchers suggested that each seasonal influenza vaccination recruits few new T cells.

Trimming cost V 5 bases and J 0 bases, with 12 bases left between them. The CDR3 spans 14 residues. CDR1 and CDR2 from the germline V gene are DFQATT and SNEGSKA (reference sequence). This clonotype was counted at least ten times. What it recognizes is unknown. TCRdb fed the RT-PCR reads into MiXCR, producing one record per CDR3 protein. This table holds hundreds of thousands of distinct CDR3 sequences, 7.5% to 8.5% found once. This chain links TRBV20-1 with TRBJ2-3; D perhaps matches TRBD2 (5 bases). The TCR comes from a man between 50 and 70 years old who received an inactivated influenza vaccine. The sequencing here drew on PBMCs from blood, taken about 24 months after vaccination. The DNA of the CDR3 is TGCAGTGCTGACGGACTGGGGAGCACAGATACGCAGTATTTT. This codes for CSADGLGSTDTQYF.